This is a list of T cell receptor beta chains from one sample in a study of T cell responses to AZD1222 COVID-19 vaccine. The repertoire was sequenced with immunoSEQ multiplex PCR; TCRdb's copy has only in-frame clones and lacks some. Of 110,000 or so clones listed, roughly 90% are singletons. Here the sequenced sample was peripheral blood, taken on day 0 of AZD1222 vaccination. These receptors were collected from an adult in good health. Each CDR3 is given with its conserved first and last residue. The D gene is left open where the match is weak. The size field is filled for only some rows; it gives once, few, many or a size class.

>TRBJ2-3|TRBD2|TRBV27|NA
TGTGCCAGCAGTTTAAAACCTCCGGGACTAGCCACAGATACGCAGTATTTT
CASSLKPPGLATDTQYF
>TRBJ1-5|NA|TRBV19|NA
TGTGCCAGTAGTTCCGGTAGCAATCAGCCCCAGCATTTT
CASSSGSNQPQHF
>TRBJ1-5|NA|TRBV2|NA
TGTGCCAGCAGTGATACGGGGTTGCCCCAGCATTTT
CASSDTGLPQHF
>TRBJ1-5|NA|TRBV6-4|NA
TGTGCCGGCCTGACACCGAATAGCAATCAGCCCCAGCATTTT
CAGLTPNSNQPQHF
>TRBJ2-1|NA|TRBV11-3|NA
TGTGCCAGCAGACGGACAGCATACAATGAGCAGTTCTTC
CASRRTAYNEQFF
>TRBJ2-1|NA|TRBV2|NA
TGTGCCAGCAGTGGGGACGGGTACAATGAGCAGTTCTTC
CASSGDGYNEQFF
>TRBJ2-7|NA|TRBV11-2|few
TGTGCCAGCAGCTCTATCCCAAACCGGGGCAGCGGCCGATACTTC
CASSSIPNRGSGRYF
>TRBJ2-7|TRBD2|TRBV18|NA
TGTGCCAGCTCACCACAACTAGCGGGAAGTACCTACGAGCAGTACTTC
CASSPQLAGSTYEQYF
>TRBJ1-3|NA|TRBV29-1|NA
TGCAGCGTTGAAGAGACTACTGGAAACACCATATATTTT
CSVEETTGNTIYF
>TRBJ1-1|NA|TRBV5-1|NA
TGCGCCAGCAGCTTGGCCGGAGGGTACACTGAAGCTTTCTTT
CASSLAGGYTEAFF
>TRBJ2-7|TRBD2|TRBV7-2|NA
TGTGCCAGCAGCTTAGGGACTAGCGGGAGTCCCTACGAGCAGTACTTC
CASSLGTSGSPYEQYF
>TRBJ1-2|TRBD1|TRBV19|NA
TGTGCCAGTTCCCGGGACAGGACCTATGGCTACACCTTC
CASSRDRTYGYTF
>TRBJ1-2|NA|TRBV6-2/TRBV6-3|NA
TGTGCCAGCAGTTACCCAACCGGACAGCGAGGGTCTGACTATGGCTACACCTTC
CASSYPTGQRGSDYGYTF
>TRBJ2-3|TRBD2|TRBV4-2|NA
TGTGCCAGCAGCCAAGAGGGGCTAGCGGGAGTGGGTAGCACAGATACGCAGTATTTT
CASSQEGLAGVGSTDTQYF
>TRBJ1-2|NA|TRBV5-4|NA
TGTGCCAGCAGCAATCAGGGGCGGGATGGCTACACCTTC
CASSNQGRDGYTF
>TRBJ2-1|TRBD2|TRBV6-2/TRBV6-3|NA
TGTGCCAGCAGTTATTCCTGGACTAGCCAGGGCAATGAGCAGTTCTTC
CASSYSWTSQGNEQFF
>TRBJ2-1|TRBD2|TRBV11-3|NA
TGTGCCAGCAGCTTATTTGAGCTGGGGGGGGGTGAGCAGTTCTTC
CASSLFELGGGEQFF
>TRBJ1-2|NA|TRBV2|NA
TGTGCCAGCAGTGAAGAGGCAGCTATCTATGGCTACACCTTC
CASSEEAAIYGYTF
>TRBJ2-5|NA|TRBV7-2|NA
TGTGCCAGCAGCTTAGAACAGGAAGAGACCCAGTACTTC
CASSLEQEETQYF
>TRBJ2-7|TRBD2|TRBV5-1|NA
TGCGCCAGCAGGTCTAGCGGGAGCTCCTACGAGCAGTACTTC
CASRSSGSSYEQYF
>TRBJ2-5|NA|TRBV5-5|once
TGTGCCAGCAGCTTGGCCACAGGGGGGGCAGAGACCCAGTACTTC
CASSLATGGAETQYF
>TRBJ1-5|NA|TRBV19|NA
TGTGCCAGTAGTATAGGGAGGGGCAAAATCCCCCAGCCCCAGCATTTT
CASSIGRGKIPQPQHF
>TRBJ2-3|NA|TRBV28|once
TGTGCCAGCAGTATAAGGACCACAGATACGCAGTATTTT
CASSIRTTDTQYF
>TRBJ1-1|NA|TRBV4-3|NA
TGCGCCAGCAGCCAAGATGTACAGGCGGGCACTGAAGCTTTCTTT
CASSQDVQAGTEAFF
>TRBJ2-7|TRBD2|TRBV7-9|NA
TGTGCCAGCAGCTTAGGGGGGACTAGCGGGTACGAGCAGTACTTC
CASSLGGTSGYEQYF
>TRBJ1-1|TRBD1|TRBV29-1|NA
TGCAGCGGGGGGGACAGCAGCCAAGCTTTCTTT
CSGGDSSQAFF
>TRBJ1-4|NA|TRBV4-2|NA
TGTGCCAGCAGCCAAGGCTCCGGGGGCGGAACTAATGAAAAACTGTTTTTT
CASSQGSGGGTNEKLFF
>TRBJ2-5|NA|TRBV1|once
TGCACCAGCAGCCAAGATCCAGCGGGGGGCCAAGAGACCCAGTACTTC
CTSSQDPAGGQETQYF
>TRBJ1-1|NA|TRBV21-1|NA
TGTGCCAGCAGCAAAGGAGGCCACTCAACTAACACTGAAGCTTTCTTT
CASSKGGHSTNTEAFF
>TRBJ2-3|NA|TRBV13|NA
TGTGCCAGCAGCTCAGGACTGATGGACACAGATACGCAGTATTTT
CASSSGLMDTDTQYF
>TRBJ2-1|TRBD2|TRBV11-2|NA
TGTGCCAGCAGCTTAGGGGGGGGTCTAATAATAGAGCAGTTCTTC
CASSLGGGLIIEQFF
>TRBJ2-7|TRBD1|TRBV19|NA
TGTGCCAGTAGTATTGGACAGGGCTACGAGCAGTACTTC
CASSIGQGYEQYF
>TRBJ2-7|NA|TRBV2|NA
TGTGCCAGCAATATGGCAAACTACGAGCAGTACTTC
CASNMANYEQYF
>TRBJ1-2|TRBD1|TRBV19|NA
TGTGCCAGCAACCCCGGGACAGGCTCATTCGGGGGCTACACCTTC
CASNPGTGSFGGYTF
>TRBJ1-6|TRBD1|TRBV19|once
TGTGCCAGTACGGGACAGGGGACTTCACCCCTCCACTTT
CASTGQGTSPLHF
>TRBJ1-1|NA|TRBV7-3|few
TGTGCCAGCAGCTCGACAAGGAACACTGAAGCTTTCTTT
CASSSTRNTEAFF
>TRBJ1-2|NA|TRBV5-4|NA
TGTGCCAGCAGCCGAGCCGGGACCAAGGGGGGCTACACCTTC
CASSRAGTKGGYTF
>TRBJ1-1|TRBD1|TRBV23-1|NA
TGCGCCAGCGGGGGACAGGGCGATTCTCCTATGAACACTGAAGCTTTCTTT
CASGGQGDSPMNTEAFF
>TRBJ1-2|NA|TRBV6-2/TRBV6-3|NA
TGTGCCAGCAGTTACAGGGAGGATGGCTACACCTTC
CASSYREDGYTF
>TRBJ1-1|NA|TRBV10-1|NA
TGCGCCAGCAGTGAATTTGGGAGCACTGAAGCTTTCTTT
CASSEFGSTEAFF
>TRBJ1-1|NA|TRBV2|NA
TGTGCCAGCAGTGAAGTGTCGGGGAACACTGAAGCTTTCTTT
CASSEVSGNTEAFF
>TRBJ2-3|TRBD1|TRBV5-1|NA
TGCGCCAGCAGCTTTCTGGGACAGGGGGCTTCAGATACGCAGTATTTT
CASSFLGQGASDTQYF
>TRBJ1-5|TRBD1|TRBV19|NA
TGTGCCAGTACCCCCGGGACAGGGGGCTTGGGCAATCAGCCCCAGCATTTT
CASTPGTGGLGNQPQHF
>TRBJ1-5|NA|TRBV18|NA
TGTGCCAGCTCACCCCCAGGGGAAGGCAATCAGCCCCAGCATTTT
CASSPPGEGNQPQHF
>TRBJ2-3|NA|TRBV7-2|NA
TGTGCCAGCCTCCGCCGGGCAGGCGAAATGTCAGATACGCAGTATTTT
CASLRRAGEMSDTQYF
>TRBJ1-6|NA|TRBV7-8|NA
TGTGCCAGCAGCTTACAAGAGGGTTGGGGTGACTCACCCCTCCACTTT
CASSLQEGWGDSPLHF
>TRBJ1-2|NA|TRBV21-1|NA
TGTGCCAGCTCCACAGGGGATCACTATGGCTACACCTTC
CASSTGDHYGYTF
>TRBJ1-1|NA|TRBV19|NA
TGTGCCAGTTACCCCAGACCTGAAGCTTTCTTT
CASYPRPEAFF
>TRBJ2-7|NA|TRBV6-5|NA
TGTGCCAGCAGCCCCCATGGATACGAGCAGTACTTC
CASSPHGYEQYF
>TRBJ2-1|TRBD2|TRBV2|NA
TGTGCCAGCAGACAACTAGCGGGGGACTCCTACAATGAGCAGTTCTTC
CASRQLAGDSYNEQFF